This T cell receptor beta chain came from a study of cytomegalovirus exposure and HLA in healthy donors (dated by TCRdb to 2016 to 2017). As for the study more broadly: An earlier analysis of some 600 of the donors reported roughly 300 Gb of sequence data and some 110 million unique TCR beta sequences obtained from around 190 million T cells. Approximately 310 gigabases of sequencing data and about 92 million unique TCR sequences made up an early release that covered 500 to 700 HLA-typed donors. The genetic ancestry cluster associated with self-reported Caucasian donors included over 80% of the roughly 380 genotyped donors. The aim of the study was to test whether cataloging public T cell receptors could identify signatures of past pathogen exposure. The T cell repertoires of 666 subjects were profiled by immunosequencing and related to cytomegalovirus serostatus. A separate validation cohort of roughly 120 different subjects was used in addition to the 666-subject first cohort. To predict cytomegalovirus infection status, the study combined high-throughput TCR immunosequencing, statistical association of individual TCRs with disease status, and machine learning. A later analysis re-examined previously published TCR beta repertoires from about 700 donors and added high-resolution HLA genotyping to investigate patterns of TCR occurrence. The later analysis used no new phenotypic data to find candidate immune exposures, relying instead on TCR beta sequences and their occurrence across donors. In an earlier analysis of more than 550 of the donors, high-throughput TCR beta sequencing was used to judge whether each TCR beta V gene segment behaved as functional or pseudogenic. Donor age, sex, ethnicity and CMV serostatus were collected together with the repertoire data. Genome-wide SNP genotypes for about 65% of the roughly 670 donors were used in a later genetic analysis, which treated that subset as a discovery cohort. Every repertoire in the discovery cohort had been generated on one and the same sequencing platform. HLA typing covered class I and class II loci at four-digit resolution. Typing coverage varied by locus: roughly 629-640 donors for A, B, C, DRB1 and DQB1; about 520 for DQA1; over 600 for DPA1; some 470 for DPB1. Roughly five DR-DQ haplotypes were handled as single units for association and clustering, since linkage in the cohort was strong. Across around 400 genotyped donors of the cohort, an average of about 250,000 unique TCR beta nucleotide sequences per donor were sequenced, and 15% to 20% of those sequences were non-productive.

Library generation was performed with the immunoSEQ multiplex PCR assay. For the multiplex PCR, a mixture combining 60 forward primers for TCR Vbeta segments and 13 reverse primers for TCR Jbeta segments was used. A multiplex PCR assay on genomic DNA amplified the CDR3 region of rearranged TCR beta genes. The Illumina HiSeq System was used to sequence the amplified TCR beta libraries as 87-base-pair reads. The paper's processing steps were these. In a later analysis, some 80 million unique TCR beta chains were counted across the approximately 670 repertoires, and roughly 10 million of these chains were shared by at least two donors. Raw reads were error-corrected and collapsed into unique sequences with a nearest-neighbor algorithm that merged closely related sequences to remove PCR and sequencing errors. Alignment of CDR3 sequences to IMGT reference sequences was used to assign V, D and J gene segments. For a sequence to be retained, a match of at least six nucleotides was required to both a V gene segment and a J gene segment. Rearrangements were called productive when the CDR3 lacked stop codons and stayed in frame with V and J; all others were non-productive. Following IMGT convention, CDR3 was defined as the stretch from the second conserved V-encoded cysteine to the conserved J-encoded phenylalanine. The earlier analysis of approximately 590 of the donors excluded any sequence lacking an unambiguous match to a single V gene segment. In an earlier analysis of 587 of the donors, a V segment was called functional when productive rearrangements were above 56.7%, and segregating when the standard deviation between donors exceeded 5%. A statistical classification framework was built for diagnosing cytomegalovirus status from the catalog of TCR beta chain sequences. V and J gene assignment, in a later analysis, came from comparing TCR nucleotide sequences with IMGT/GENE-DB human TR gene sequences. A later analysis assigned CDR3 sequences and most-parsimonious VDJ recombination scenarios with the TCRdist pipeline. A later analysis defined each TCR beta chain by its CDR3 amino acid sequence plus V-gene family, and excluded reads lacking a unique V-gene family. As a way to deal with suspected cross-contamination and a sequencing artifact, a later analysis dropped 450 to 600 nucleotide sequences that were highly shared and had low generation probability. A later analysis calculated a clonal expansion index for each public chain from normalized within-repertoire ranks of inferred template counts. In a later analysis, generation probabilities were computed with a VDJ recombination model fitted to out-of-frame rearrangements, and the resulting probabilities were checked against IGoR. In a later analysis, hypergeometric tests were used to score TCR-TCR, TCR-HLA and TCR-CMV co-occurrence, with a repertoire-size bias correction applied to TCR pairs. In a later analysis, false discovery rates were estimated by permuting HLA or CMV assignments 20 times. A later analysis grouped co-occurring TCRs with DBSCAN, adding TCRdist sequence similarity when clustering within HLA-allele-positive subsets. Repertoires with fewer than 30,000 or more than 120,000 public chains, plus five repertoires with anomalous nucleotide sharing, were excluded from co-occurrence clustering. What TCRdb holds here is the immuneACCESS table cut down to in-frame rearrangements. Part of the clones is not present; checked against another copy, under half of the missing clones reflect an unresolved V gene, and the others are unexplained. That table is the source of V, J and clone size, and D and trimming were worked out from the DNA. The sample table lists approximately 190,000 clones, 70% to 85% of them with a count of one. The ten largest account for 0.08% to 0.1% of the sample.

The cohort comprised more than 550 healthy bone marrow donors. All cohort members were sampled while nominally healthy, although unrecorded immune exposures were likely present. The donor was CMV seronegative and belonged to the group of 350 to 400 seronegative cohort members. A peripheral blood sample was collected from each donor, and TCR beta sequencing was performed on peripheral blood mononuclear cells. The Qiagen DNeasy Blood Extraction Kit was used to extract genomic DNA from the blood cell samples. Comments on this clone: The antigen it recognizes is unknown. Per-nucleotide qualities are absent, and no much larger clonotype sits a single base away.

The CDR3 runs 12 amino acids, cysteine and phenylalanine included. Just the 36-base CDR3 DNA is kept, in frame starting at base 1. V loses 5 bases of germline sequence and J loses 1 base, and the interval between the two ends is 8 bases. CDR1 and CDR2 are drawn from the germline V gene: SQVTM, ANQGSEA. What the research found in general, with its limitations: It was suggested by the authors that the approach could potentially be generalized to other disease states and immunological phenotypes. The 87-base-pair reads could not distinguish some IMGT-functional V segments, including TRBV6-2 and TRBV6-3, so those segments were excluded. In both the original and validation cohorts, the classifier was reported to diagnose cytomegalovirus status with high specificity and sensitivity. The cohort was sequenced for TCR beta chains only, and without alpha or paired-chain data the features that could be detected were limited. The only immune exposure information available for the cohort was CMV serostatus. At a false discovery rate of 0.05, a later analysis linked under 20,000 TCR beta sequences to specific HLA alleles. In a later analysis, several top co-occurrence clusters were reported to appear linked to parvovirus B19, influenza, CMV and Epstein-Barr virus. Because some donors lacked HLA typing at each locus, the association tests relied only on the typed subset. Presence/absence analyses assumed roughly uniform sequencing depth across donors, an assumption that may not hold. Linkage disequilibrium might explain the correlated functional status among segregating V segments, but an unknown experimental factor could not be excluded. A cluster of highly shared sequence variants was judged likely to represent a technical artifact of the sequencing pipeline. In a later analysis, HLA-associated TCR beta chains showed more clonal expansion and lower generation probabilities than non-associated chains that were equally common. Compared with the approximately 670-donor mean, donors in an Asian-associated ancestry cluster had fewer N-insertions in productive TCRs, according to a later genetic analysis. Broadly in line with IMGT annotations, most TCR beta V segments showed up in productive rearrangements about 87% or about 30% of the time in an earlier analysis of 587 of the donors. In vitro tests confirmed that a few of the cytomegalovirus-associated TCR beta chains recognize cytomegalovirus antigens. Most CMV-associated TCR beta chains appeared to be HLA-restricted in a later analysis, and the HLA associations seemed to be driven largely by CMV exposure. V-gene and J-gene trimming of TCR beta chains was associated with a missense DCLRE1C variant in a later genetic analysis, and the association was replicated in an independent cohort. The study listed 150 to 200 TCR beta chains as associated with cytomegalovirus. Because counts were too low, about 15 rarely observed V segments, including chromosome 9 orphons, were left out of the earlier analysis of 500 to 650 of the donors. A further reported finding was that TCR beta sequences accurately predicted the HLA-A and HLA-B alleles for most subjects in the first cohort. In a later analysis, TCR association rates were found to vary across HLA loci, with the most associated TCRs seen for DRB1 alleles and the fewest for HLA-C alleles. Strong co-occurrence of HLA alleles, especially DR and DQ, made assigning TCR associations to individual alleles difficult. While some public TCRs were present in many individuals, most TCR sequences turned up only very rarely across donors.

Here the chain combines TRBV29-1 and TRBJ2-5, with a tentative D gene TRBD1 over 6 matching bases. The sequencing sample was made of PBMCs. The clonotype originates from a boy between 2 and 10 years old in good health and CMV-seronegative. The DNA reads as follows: TGCAGCGTTTCGGACAGCCAAGAGACCCAGTACTTC. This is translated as CSVSDSQETQYF.